A selection of T cell receptor beta chains follows, all from one sample in a study of tumor-infiltrating lymphocytes in primary liver carcinoma. TCRdb reprocessed the multiplex PCR reads with MiXCR, giving one entry per CDR3 protein. Counted here are 310,000 or so distinct CDR3 sequences, 50% to 75% occurring once; the ten biggest clones make up about 15%. Sample: peripheral blood. Receptor source: a woman between 25 and 40 years old with primary liver carcinoma and hepatitis B virus infection. CDR3s include the opening cysteine and the closing phenylalanine or tryptophan. Each record gives: V gene, D gene, clone size, J gene, CDR3 DNA, CDR3 protein. D genes are given only for firm matches. Some rows have no size entry. The others give once, few or many, or a class for an expanded clone.

TRBV6-5	NA	many	TRBJ2-1	TGTGCCAGCAGTTACCATCGTGAGCAGTTCTTC	CASSYHREQFF
TRBV6-1	TRBD1	NA	TRBJ1-2	TGTGCCAGCAGTATCAGGGGGAGGGGCTACACCTTC	CASSIRGRGYTF
TRBV12-3/TRBV12-4	TRBD1	NA	TRBJ2-4	TGTGTCAGTTTGCAGGGGGCCGAAAACATTCAGTACTTC	CVSLQGAENIQYF
TRBV6-5	TRBD2	NA	TRBJ2-6	TGTGCCAGCAGCCTTGGGACTAGCGGCGGCCCTGAGGCCAACGTCCTGACTTTC	CASSLGTSGGPEANVLTF
TRBV7-9	TRBD2	NA	TRBJ2-1	TGTGCCAGCAGCTTGTCGACTAGCGGGAGCGGTAATGAGCAGTTCTTC	CASSLSTSGSGNEQFF
TRBV6-1	TRBD1	NA	TRBJ1-3	TGTGCCAGCACCAGGACAGGAACGGTGGGAAACACCATATATTTT	CASTRTGTVGNTIYF
TRBV6-5	NA	many	TRBJ2-7	TGTGCCAGCAGTTTCCCTGGGAGCTACGAGCAGTACTTC	CASSFPGSYEQYF
TRBV5-1	TRBD1	NA	TRBJ1-1	TGCGCCAGCAGCCGAGCCACAGGGGGCGCGGAAGCTTTCTTT	CASSRATGGAEAFF
TRBV10-3	NA	NA	TRBJ1-6	TGTACCATCAAACCGGGCCGGGATAATTCACCCCTCCACTTT	CTIKPGRDNSPLHF
TRBV6-2/TRBV6-3	NA	few	TRBJ1-1	TGTGCCAGCAGTCCCCGCAGAGCGGACACTGAAGCTTTCTTT	CASSPRRADTEAFF
TRBV7-9	NA	NA	TRBJ2-2	TGTGCCACCCCCGAGGTCGGGGAGCTGTTTTTT	CATPEVGELFF
TRBV14	NA	many	TRBJ2-7	TGTGCCAGCAGCCAAACAGGGGCGGGAAACGAGCAGTACTTC	CASSQTGAGNEQYF
TRBV5-1	NA	once	TRBJ2-3	TGCGCCAGCAGCTTCGGGGCCGGGGCAGATACGCAGTATTTT	CASSFGAGADTQYF
TRBV5-6	NA	NA	TRBJ1-5	TGTGCCAGCAGCTTGGCGGGCCCTAGGAGCAATCAGCCCCAGCATTTT	CASSLAGPRSNQPQHF
TRBV7-8	NA	NA	TRBJ1-4	TGTGCCAGCAGCTTAGGACTCGGTCTTACTAATGAAAAAGTGTTTTTT	CASSLGLGLTNEKVFF
TRBV29-1	TRBD1	many	TRBJ1-1	TGCAGCGCCCGTCCAGACAGGGGAAACACTGAAGCTTTCTTT	CSARPDRGNTEAFF
TRBV14	NA	NA	TRBJ2-7	TGTGCCAGCAGCCAAGAAGGCGTCCTAGCGAGGGATCAGTACTTC	CASSQEGVLARDQYF
TRBV7-9	NA	few	TRBJ1-5	TGTGCCAGCAGCGCCGGAGAGTACAGGGACGATCAGCCCCAGCATTTT	CASSAGEYRDDQPQHF
TRBV4-1	TRBD1	NA	TRBJ1-1	TGCGCCAGCAGCCCGGCCTCGGACAGGGCGAACACTGAAGCTTTCTTT	CASSPASDRANTEAFF
TRBV7-8	NA	NA	TRBJ2-3	TGTGCCAGCAGAATCCAGAGGACAGATACGCAGTATTTC	CASRIQRTDTQYF
TRBV12-3/TRBV12-4	TRBD1	NA	TRBJ1-5	TGTGCCAGCAGTCCGACAGGGTCGAGCAATCAGCCCCAGCATTTT	CASSPTGSSNQPQHF
TRBV29-1	NA	NA	TRBJ2-3	TGCAGCGCCCAAGGGGATAGAACAGATACGCAGTATTTT	CSAQGDRTDTQYF
TRBV5-4	TRBD2	NA	TRBJ2-1	TGTGCCAGCAGCTCCCGGTGGCGGACTAGCGGGGGCTCCTACAATGAGCAGTTCTTC	CASSSRWRTSGGSYNEQFF